This T cell receptor beta chain was captured in a study of T cell repertoires in aging, cancer and after chemotherapy. As for the study in general: Six age groups, ranging from 30 or younger to 70 or older, included the donors. Clear clonal overlap appeared across healthy donor samples taken over several months to years. Notes on the study in general: Loss of evenness, beyond lost richness, contributed to age-related TCR diversity decline in cancer patients. Age-matched healthy donors had significantly more diverse, less clonal blood TCR repertoires than untreated cancer patients.

In its sample, this clonotype is medium-sized. Its specificity is unknown. TCR beta rearrangements were amplified from peripheral blood genomic DNA. Multiplex touch-down PCR with TRB-A/B primers amplified rearranged V-D-J TRB sequences. TCRdb re-called the multiplex PCR reads with MiXCR, one entry per CDR3 protein. Of roughly 6,200 distinct CDR3 sequences in the sample, around a quarter were seen once. CDR1 and CDR2 (germline): MGHRA, YSYEKL. V was cut by 1 base and J by 1 base, with 7 bases left in between. The CDR3 is 14 amino acids. V usage is TRBV4-1 and J usage is TRBJ1-1, with no clear D. This TCR derives from a human donor in good health. Sequencing was performed on blood. The CDR3: CASSQGVRNTEAFF. The CDR3 DNA reads as TGCGCCAGCAGCCAAGGGGTAAGGAACACTGAAGCTTTCTTT.